This T cell receptor beta chain was sequenced during a study of blood T cell repertoires in COVID-19. As for the study in general: From T cells, B-cell-depleted T cells, or PBMCs came the material, which was cDNA or gDNA.

Data came from immunoSEQ multiplex PCR; TCRdb stores just in-frame clones and leaves some out. The data show a few hundred thousand clones, 88% seen once. In Cohort 3, a recovered donor had either two negative PCRs, clearance, or symptom resolution. This TCR was sampled from a woman under 30 who had recovered from COVID-19. The sequencing input was PBMCs or T cells enriched from blood (not recorded which).

CDR3 region: CASSQPTGGQPEAFF. The CDR3 nucleotides are TGCGCCAGCAGCCAGCCGACAGGGGGCCAGCCTGAAGCTTTCTTT. The chain links TRBV4-1 to TRBJ1-1; 10 positions match TRBD1. The CDR3 has 15 amino acids. The germline V gene has CDR1 MGHRA and CDR2 YSYEKL. The V and J ends lost 3 bases and 6 bases, in that order; junction bases with no gene match: 7.